One and the same sample provided the 25 T cell receptor beta chains below, sequenced in a study of molecular identifiers for immune sequencing clone quantification. TCRdb re-derived calls from the PCR reads in MiXCR, one entry per CDR3 protein. Of about 330,000 distinct CDR3 sequences listed, roughly 24% are singletons. The sample was naive CD8+ T cells from blood, with Jurkat cell RNA spiked in. Subset noted: FACS-sorted CD8+CD4-CCR7+CD45RA+ naive T cells. The source is a human donor in good health. Some libraries in this study had Jurkat cell RNA spiked in.

This clonotype was counted ten times or more. The rearrangement joins TRBV19 to TRBJ1-1, with a possible D match to TRBD1 (5 bases). The V end was cut by 4 bases, the J end by 1 base, with 13 bases between. Per germline, CDR1 LNHDA and CDR2 SQIVND (reference sequence). This CDR3 is 15 amino acids long. This CDR3 is CASSTSGRANTEAFF. DNA of the CDR3: TGTGCCAGTAGTACTTCAGGGCGAGCGAACACTGAAGCTTTCTTT.

This clonotype was seen repeatedly, ten times or more. J is TRBJ2-3 and V is TRBV6-6; 14 positions agree with TRBD2. This CDR3 is built from 16 residues. The V gene's germline CDR1 is MNHNY and CDR2 SVGAGI (reference sequence). V lost 6 bases, J lost 3 bases, and 5 bases stayed unmatched. CDR3 in amino acids: CASSLGLAGVTDTQYF. The CDR3 DNA reads TGTGCCAGCAGCTTGGGACTAGCGGGGGTGACAGATACGCAGTATTTT.

The V call is TRBV12-3 or TRBV12-4, the J call TRBJ1-1; D is uncertain. V gave up 2 bases and J gave up 5 bases, with 9 bases separating them. The CDR3 has 13 amino acids. CDR3 sequence (DNA): TGTGCCAGCAGTTTAATTCGGTGGACTGAAGCTTTCTTT. Protein: CASSLIRWTEAFF.

Concerning this clonotype: This clone may be a read error of a much larger clone one base away. The V call is TRBV7-3, the J call TRBJ2-3; TRBD2 matches at 7 bases. This CDR3 spans 15 amino acids. Germline-derived CDR1 and CDR2 are SGHTA and FQGTGA. The ends lost 2 bases at V and 1 base at J; junction bases unmatched: 3. In DNA form, the CDR3 reads TGTGCCAGCAGCTTATTTGCGGGGGGCACAGATACGCAGTATTTT. It encodes CASSLFAGGTDTQYF.

In its sample, this clonotype was seen many times. This CDR3 is CASLGGGGTEAFF. In DNA form, the CDR3 reads TGTGCCAGCCTGGGGGGAGGGGGCACTGAAGCTTTCTTT. The chain employs TRBV28 and TRBJ1-1, with TRBD1 as a possible D gene (6 bases). The germline V gene encodes CDR1 MDHEN and CDR2 SYDVKM. V shed 8 bases and J shed 4 bases, with 14 bases lying between them. The CDR3 sequence is 13 residues long.

In this sample, this clonotype turned up many times. The genes are TRBV28 and TRBJ1-4; D is unclear. Trimming pared 5 bases from V and 8 bases from J, leaving 15 bases between. The germline CDR1 and CDR2 sequences are MDHEN and SYDVKM. The CDR3 is 14 residues long. CDR3 bases: TGTGCCAGCAGTGCCGCCATCACCGGGGAAAAACTGTTTTTT. Translating gives CASSAAITGEKLFF.

The rearrangement links TRBV7-9 to TRBJ2-3, with a possible D match to TRBD2 (5 bases). The CDR3 loop spans 16 amino acids. Trimming pared 5 bases from V and 0 bases from J, leaving 15 bases between. Germline CDR1 reads SEHNR; CDR2 reads FQNEAQ (reference sequence). Here the CDR3 reads CASSLRLAESTDTQYF. DNA of the CDR3: TGTGCCAGCAGCCTGAGGCTAGCAGAAAGCACAGATACGCAGTATTTT. Using reference TRBV7-9 and TRBJ2-3 for the parts outside the CDR3, the full variable domain is DTGVSQNPRHKITKRGQNVTFRCDPISEHNRLYWYRQTLGQGPEFLTYFQNEAQLEKSRLLSDRFSAERPKGSFSTLEIQRTEQGDSAMYLCASSLRLAESTDTQYFGPGTRLTVL.

This clonotype has just a few counts. The chain couples TRBV20-1 to TRBJ2-3; 11 bases match TRBD2. CDR1 DFQATT and CDR2 SNEGSKA come from the germline V gene (reference sequence). V lost 0 bases, J lost 2 bases, and 4 bases stayed unmatched. The CDR3 spans 16 residues. The CDR3 region is CSARELAGANTDTQYF. DNA for the CDR3: TGCAGTGCTAGAGAACTAGCGGGGGCAAACACAGATACGCAGTATTTT.

This chain links TRBV28 with TRBJ1-5; tentatively, D is TRBD1 (5 bases). V lost 2 bases and J 5 bases, leaving 13 bases between the germline ends. The CDR3 sequence is 15 residues long. CDR1 and CDR2 (germline): MDHEN, SYDVKM. CDR3 in amino acids: CASSLRWGGDQPQHF. CDR3 nucleotide sequence: TGTGCCAGCAGTTTACGGTGGGGGGGGGATCAGCCCCAGCATTTT.

Many counts were recorded for this clonotype. The chain links TRBV28 to TRBJ1-6; D unclear. Deletions cut 5 bases from V and 5 bases from J, with 7 bases between. Germline CDR1 reads MDHEN; CDR2 reads SYDVKM. The CDR3 contains 13 residues. The CDR3 nucleotides are TGTGCCAGCAGTCCCCCAGATAATTCACCCCTCCACTTT. It specifies CASSPPDNSPLHF.

This clonotype came up many times. This chain joins TRBV27 and TRBJ1-5; 8 bases agree with TRBD1. V lost 5 bases to trimming and J lost 3 bases; unmatched junction nucleotides: 3. This CDR3 is built from 14 residues. Germline V gene data show CDR1 as MNHEY and CDR2 as SMNVEV (reference sequence). As DNA, the CDR3 is TGTGCCAGCAGTGTCAGGGGGCCCAATCAGCCCCAGCATTTT. It is translated as CASSVRGPNQPQHF.

A note on this clonotype: The CDR3 carries no conserved terminal phenylalanine or tryptophan, so it likely arises from a read error. The V and J genes are TRBV10-2 and TRBJ2-7, with 7 positions matching TRBD1. The CDR3 loop spans 16 amino acids. Germline lookup yields CDR1 WSHSY and CDR2 SAAADI. With 8 bases clipped from V and 4 bases from J, the junction kept 17 bases outside the gene matches. The CDR3 here is CASRPLAQGPPYEQYL. CDR3 in DNA: TGCGCCAGCCGCCCGTTGGCACAGGGGCCCCCGTACGAGCAGTACTTA.

About this clonotype: Just one base apart from a much larger clone, this may be a read error. This sequence joins TRBV7-6 and TRBJ2-1, with 9 bases matching TRBD2. This CDR3 spans 15 amino acids. Germline CDR1 SGHVS, CDR2 FNYEAQ. The CDR3 loop is CVSSLEAGGINEQFF. The CDR3 DNA sequence: TGTGTCAGCAGCTTAGAAGCGGGGGGTATCAATGAGCAGTTCTTC.

This clonotype was recorded only once. This may arise from a read error, as a much more abundant clone is one base away. The chain combines TRBV19 with TRBJ2-7; D gene uncertain. CDR1 LNHDA and CDR2 SQIVND come from the germline V gene (reference sequence). Trimming shortened V by 6 bases and J by 4 bases, and 16 bases separated the two germline ends. There are 14 residues in the CDR3. The chain's CDR3 is CASRSWAGDYEQYF. The DNA for the CDR3 is TGTGCCAGTAGGTCTTGGGCAGGAGATTACGAGCAGTACTTC. Together with reference TRBV19 and TRBJ2-7, the CDR3 gives the full variable domain: DGGITQSPKYLFRKEGQNVTLSCEQNLNHDAMYWYRQDPGQGLRLIYYSQIVNDFQKGDIAEGYSVSREKKESFPLTVTSAQKNPTAFYLCASRSWAGDYEQYFGPGTRLTVT.

This clonotype was counted a few times. The junction departs from the called germline gene at one end, perhaps through a read error. The chain couples TRBV12-3 or TRBV12-4 to TRBJ2-3, with 12 bases lining up with TRBD2. The CDR3 is made up of 14 amino acids. The CDR3 region is CASRLGTSGDTQYF. The CDR3 DNA sequence: TGTGCCAGCAGGTTAGGGACTAGCGGGGATACGCAGTATTTT.

Turning to this clonotype: This may come from a read error, since a much larger clone is one base off. The V gene is TRBV28, the J gene TRBJ2-7, with 9 bases fitting TRBD1. The CDR3 has 13 residues. Looked up from germline, CDR1 is MDHEN and CDR2 is SYDVKM. After removal of 5 bases from V and 9 bases from J, the junction contained 8 bases not matched to a gene. The CDR3 nucleotides are TGTGCCAGCAGTCCGCGGACAGGGGCCGCGCAGTACTTC. It encodes CASSPRTGAAQYF.

In its sample, this clonotype was seen a few times. V and J are TRBV12-3 or TRBV12-4 and TRBJ2-3; TRBD1 agrees at 11 bases. J lost 2 bases, V lost 9 bases, and 10 bases had no gene match. There are 16 residues in the CDR3. The CDR3 bases are TGTGCCAGTTCTTTCCGGGACAGGGGGATCACAGATACGCAGTATTTT. Amino acid sequence: CASSFRDRGITDTQYF.

This clonotype occurred many times. The chain combines TRBV7-9 with TRBJ1-1, with D possibly TRBD1 on 5 matching bases. Germline CDR1 SEHNR, CDR2 FQNEAQ (reference sequence). V was shortened by 5 bases and J by 2 bases, with 15 bases between the two germline ends. This CDR3 contains 15 residues. The CDR3 loop is CASSRPAGPNTEAFF. DNA for the CDR3: TGTGCCAGCAGCCGGCCTGCGGGGCCAAACACTGAAGCTTTCTTT.

This chain uses TRBV12-3 or TRBV12-4 with TRBJ2-7; perhaps TRBD2 as D (5 bases). This CDR3 has 13 residues. V shed 6 bases and J shed 2 bases, with 11 bases lying between them. The DNA of the CDR3 is TGTGCCAGCAGATTGGAGGCCCCCTACGAGCAGTACTTC. Translated, it gives CASRLEAPYEQYF.

The rearrangement uses TRBV7-9 and TRBJ1-1; no clear D gene. Trimming pared 1 base from V and 3 bases from J, leaving 9 bases between. The CDR3 length is 14 residues. Germline V gene data show CDR1 as SEHNR and CDR2 as FQNEAQ (reference sequence). The CDR3 loop is CASSLGRTYTEAFF. The CDR3 nucleotides read TGTGCCAGCAGCTTAGGACGGACGTACACTGAAGCTTTCTTT.

This chain connects TRBV2 to TRBJ2-7, with a weak D call TRBD1 (5 bases). Germline CDR1 and CDR2: SNHLY and FYNNEI. V was shortened by 1 base and J by 3 bases, with 10 bases between the two germline ends. The CDR3 extends over 14 amino acids. The CDR3 here is CASSEGVRVYEQYF. The CDR3 nucleotides are TGTGCCAGCAGTGAAGGGGTCAGGGTCTACGAGCAGTACTTC. The variable domain in full, completed from reference TRBV2 and TRBJ2-7, reads EPEVTQTPSHQVTQMGQEVILRCVPISNHLYFYWYRQILGQKVEFLVSFYNNEISEKSEIFDDQFSVERPDGSNFTLKIRSTKLEDSAMYFCASSEGVRVYEQYFGPGTRLTVT.

The V and J genes are TRBV9 and TRBJ2-7; tentative D call: TRBD1 (5 bases). V lost 3 bases and J 0 bases, leaving 10 bases between the germline ends. This CDR3 is 14 amino acids long. Germline V CDR1 and CDR2: SGDLS, YYNGEE. The CDR3 bases are TGTGCCAGCAGCGCAGCAGGGTCCTCCTACGAGCAGTACTTC. Translating it yields CASSAAGSSYEQYF.

This clonotype was observed a few times. V gene TRBV28 combines with J gene TRBJ2-3; the match to TRBD1 covers 7 bases. CDR1 and CDR2 (germline): MDHEN, SYDVKM. CDR3 size: 14 residues. Trimming at V came to 5 bases and at J to 4 bases, leaving 6 bases not matched to a gene. The CDR3 spells CASSQQGSPDTQYF. CDR3 DNA sequence: TGTGCCAGCAGTCAACAGGGGAGTCCAGATACGCAGTATTTT.

This clonotype has a handful of counts. The chain employs TRBV7-9 and TRBJ1-2; D not certain. The V end lost 2 bases, the J end lost 9 bases, and 25 bases lay between the germline ends. Germline V gene sequence: CDR1 SEHNR, CDR2 FQNEAQ (reference sequence). The CDR3 has 17 amino acids. The CDR3 coding sequence is TGTGCCAGCAGCTTACTGATGCTCTCCGGACGACAAAATAGCTACACCTTC. Its protein product is CASSLLMLSGRQNSYTF.

This clonotype came up many times. The rearrangement links TRBV10-3 to TRBJ2-7, with 8 positions matching TRBD2. CDR3 length: 11 amino acids. Germline values: CDR1 ENHRY, CDR2 SYGVKD. V lost 10 bases and J lost 6; bases outside the gene matches: 5. CDR3 coding DNA: TGTGCCACCCGGGAGGGGTTCGAGCAGTACTTC. Protein sequence: CATREGFEQYF.